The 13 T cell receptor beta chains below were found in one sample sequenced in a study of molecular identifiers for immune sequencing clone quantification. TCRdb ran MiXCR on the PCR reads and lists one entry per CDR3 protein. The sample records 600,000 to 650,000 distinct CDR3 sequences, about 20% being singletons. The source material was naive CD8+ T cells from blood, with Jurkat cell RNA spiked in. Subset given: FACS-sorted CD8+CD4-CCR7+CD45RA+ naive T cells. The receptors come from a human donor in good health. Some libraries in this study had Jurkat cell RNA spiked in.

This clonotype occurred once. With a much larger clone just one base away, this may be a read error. The CDR3 coding sequence is TGTGCTAGTGATGTTCCTAATGAAACCGGGGAGCCGTTTTTT. It yields the protein CASDVPNETGEPFF. The V gene is TRBV12-5, the J gene TRBJ2-2, with D possibly being TRBD2 (5 bases). The CDR3 is 14 residues long. Looked up from germline, CDR1 is LGHNT and CDR2 is FRNRAP.

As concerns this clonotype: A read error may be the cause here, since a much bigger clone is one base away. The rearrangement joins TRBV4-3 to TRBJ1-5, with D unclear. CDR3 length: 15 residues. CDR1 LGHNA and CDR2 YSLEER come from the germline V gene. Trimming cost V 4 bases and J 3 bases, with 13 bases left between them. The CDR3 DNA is TGCGCCAGCAGCCCTACAAGGGCTGACAATCAGCCCCAGCATTTT. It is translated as CASSPTRADNQPQHF.

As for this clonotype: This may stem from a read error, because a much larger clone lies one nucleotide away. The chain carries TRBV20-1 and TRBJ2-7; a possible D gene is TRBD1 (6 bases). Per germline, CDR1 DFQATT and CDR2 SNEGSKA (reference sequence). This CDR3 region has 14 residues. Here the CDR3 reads CSAGDLGDTYEQYF. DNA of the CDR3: TGCAGTGCTGGAGATCTCGGGGACACCTACGAGCAGTACTTC.

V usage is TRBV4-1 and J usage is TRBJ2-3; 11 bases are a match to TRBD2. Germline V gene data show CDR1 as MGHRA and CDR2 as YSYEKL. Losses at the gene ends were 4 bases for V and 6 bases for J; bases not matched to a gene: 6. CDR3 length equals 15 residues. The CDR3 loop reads CASSPTSGSGDTQYF. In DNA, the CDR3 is TGCGCCAGCAGCCCTACTAGCGGGAGTGGGGATACGCAGTATTTT.

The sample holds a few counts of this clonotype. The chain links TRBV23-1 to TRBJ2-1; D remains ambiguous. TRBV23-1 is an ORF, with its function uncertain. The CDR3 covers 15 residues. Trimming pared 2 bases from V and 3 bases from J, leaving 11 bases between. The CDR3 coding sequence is TGCGCCAGCAGTCAAGCAGCTCTATGCTACAATGAGCAGTTCTTC. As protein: CASSQAALCYNEQFF.

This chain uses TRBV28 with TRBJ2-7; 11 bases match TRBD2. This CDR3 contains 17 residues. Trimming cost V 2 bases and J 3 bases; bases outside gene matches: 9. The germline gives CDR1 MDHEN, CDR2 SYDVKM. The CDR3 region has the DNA TGTGCCAGCAGTTTACTCCTCGGGACTAGCGGTTTCTACGAGCAGTACTTC. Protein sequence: CASSLLLGTSGFYEQYF.

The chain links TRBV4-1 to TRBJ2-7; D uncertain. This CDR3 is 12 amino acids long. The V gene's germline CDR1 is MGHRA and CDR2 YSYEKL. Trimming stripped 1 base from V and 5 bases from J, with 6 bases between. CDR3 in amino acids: CASSQVGNEQYF. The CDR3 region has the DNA TGCGCCAGCAGCCAAGTGGGTAACGAGCAGTACTTC.

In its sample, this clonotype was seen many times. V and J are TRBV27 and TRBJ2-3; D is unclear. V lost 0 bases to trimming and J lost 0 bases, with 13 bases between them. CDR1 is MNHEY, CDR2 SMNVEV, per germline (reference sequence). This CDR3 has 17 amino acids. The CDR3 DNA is TGTGCCAGCAGTTTATCGACTTTCGATGTCAGCACAGATACGCAGTATTTT. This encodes CASSLSTFDVSTDTQYF.

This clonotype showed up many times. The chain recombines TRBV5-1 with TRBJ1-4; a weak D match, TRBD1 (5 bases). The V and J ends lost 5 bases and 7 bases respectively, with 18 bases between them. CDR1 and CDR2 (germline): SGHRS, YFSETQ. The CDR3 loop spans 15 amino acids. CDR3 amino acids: CASSSTGPPGEKLFF. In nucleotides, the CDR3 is TGCGCCAGCAGTTCGACGGGGCCGCCGGGTGAAAAACTGTTTTTT. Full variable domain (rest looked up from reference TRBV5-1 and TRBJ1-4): KAGVTQTPRYLIKTRGQQVTLSCSPISGHRSVSWYQQTPGQGLQFLFEYFSETQRNKGNFPGRFSGRQFSNSRSEMNVSTLELGDSALYLCASSSTGPPGEKLFFGSGTQLSVL.

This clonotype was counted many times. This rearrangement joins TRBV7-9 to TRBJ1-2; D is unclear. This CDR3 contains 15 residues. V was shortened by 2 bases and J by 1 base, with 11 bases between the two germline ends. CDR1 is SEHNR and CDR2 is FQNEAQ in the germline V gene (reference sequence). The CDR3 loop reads CASSLTDGFNYGYTF. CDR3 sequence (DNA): TGTGCCAGCAGCTTAACAGACGGATTTAACTATGGCTACACCTTC.

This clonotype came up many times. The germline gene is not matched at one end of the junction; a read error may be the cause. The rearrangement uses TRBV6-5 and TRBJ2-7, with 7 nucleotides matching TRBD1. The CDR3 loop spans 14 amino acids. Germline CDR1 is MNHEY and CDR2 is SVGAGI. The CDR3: CASSYSQGYYEQYF. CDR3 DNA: TGTGCCAGCAGCTACTCACAGGGGTACTACGAGCAGTACTTC.

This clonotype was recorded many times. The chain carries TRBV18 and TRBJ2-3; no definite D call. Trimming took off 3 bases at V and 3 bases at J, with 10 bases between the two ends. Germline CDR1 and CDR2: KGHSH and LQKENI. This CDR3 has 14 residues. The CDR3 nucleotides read TGTGCCAGCTCACCCGCGACCACGACAGATACGCAGTATTTT. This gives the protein CASSPATTTDTQYF.

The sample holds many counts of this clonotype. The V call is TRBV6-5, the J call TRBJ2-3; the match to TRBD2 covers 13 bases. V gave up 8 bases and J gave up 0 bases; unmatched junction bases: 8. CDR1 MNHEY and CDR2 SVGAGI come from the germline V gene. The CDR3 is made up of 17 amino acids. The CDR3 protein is CASQLAGGPSSTDTQYF. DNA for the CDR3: TGTGCCAGCCAACTAGCGGGAGGGCCTTCTAGCACAGATACGCAGTATTTT.